These T cell receptor beta chains were read from a single sample in a study of blood T cell repertoires in COVID-19. Assay used: immunoSEQ multiplex PCR; TCRdb lists only in-frame clones, some missing. The data contain more than 250,000 clones, over 70% of them singletons. Material: peripheral blood. The receptors derive from a human donor in a cohort sampled during active COVID-19. CDR3s include the opening cysteine and the closing phenylalanine or tryptophan. The D gene is left open where the match is weak. Not every row has a clone size; where given, it reads once, few, many or a size class.

j_call v_call d_call clone_size cdr3_nt cdr3_aa
TRBJ2-1 TRBV7-8 - - TGTGCCAGCAGCCGTGAAGGGGGTAGCGAGCAGTTCTTC CASSREGGSEQFF
TRBJ1-2 TRBV6-5 - once TGTGCCAGCAGTTACGCAGGGCACTATGGCTACACCTTC CASSYAGHYGYTF
TRBJ2-6 TRBV5-1 TRBD1 once TGCGCCAGCAGCTTTTTCCCCTCGGGACAGGGGTTAAACTCTGGGGCCAACGTCCTGACTTTC CASSFFPSGQGLNSGANVLTF
TRBJ1-2 TRBV19 TRBD1 few TGTGCCAGTAGTACCCATCACAGGGGAGTGGACTATGGCTACACCTTC CASSTHHRGVDYGYTF
TRBJ1-1 TRBV28 - - TGTGCCAGCGGTCAACCCGACAGGATGAACACTGAAGCTTTCTTT CASGQPDRMNTEAFF
TRBJ1-2 TRBV28 - - TGTGCCAGCAGTTTAGGACAGATTTCTAGCTACACCTTC CASSLGQISSYTF
TRBJ2-1 TRBV6-5 - - TGTGCCAGCAGTTTCCCCCAGGGCCCGTTGTTCTTC CASSFPQGPLFF
TRBJ1-4 TRBV5-1 TRBD1 - TGCGCCAGCTCCGGGACAGGGGGCACTCGGGATGAAAAACTGTTTTTT CASSGTGGTRDEKLFF
TRBJ1-6 TRBV7-6 TRBD1 - TGTGCCAGCAGCTCCCGGACAGGGGGCGGTTCACCCCTCCACTTT CASSSRTGGGSPLHF
TRBJ1-2 TRBV4-2 TRBD1 - TGTGCCAGCAGCCACATAGGAGACAGGGTTGGTGGCTACACCTTC CASSHIGDRVGGYTF